This T cell receptor (beta chain) was sequenced in a study of cytomegalovirus exposure and HLA in healthy donors. The sample holds one count of this clone. The ends were cut back, 4 bases at V and 4 bases at J, with 8 bases in the middle. This CDR3 is 12 amino acids long. CDR1 and CDR2 (germline): MRHNA, SNTAGT. PCR amplification relied on 60 Vbeta primers (plus 13 Jbeta primers). Sequenced by immunoSEQ multiplex PCR; TCRdb stores in-frame clones only, minus some. Counted here are 130,000 to 150,000 clones, approximately 79% occurring once; the ten biggest clones make up roughly 6.3%. The sequenced material came from PBMCs. V is TRBV6-4 and J is TRBJ2-7; the D gene is possibly TRBD1 (5 bases). The TCR was taken from a woman aged 40 to 50 in good health and CMV-seropositive. The CDR3 here is CASSGQGYEQYF. The CDR3 bases are TGTGCCAGCAGTGGGCAGGGTTACGAGCAGTACTTC.